There are a few counts of the clone carrying this T cell receptor beta chain. What it recognizes is unknown. Full-length variable regions came from constant-region reverse primers plus semi-nested Nested Universal Primer A PCR. One entry per CDR3 protein, called by TCRdb with MiXCR from the 5' RACE reads. Found here are over 55,000 distinct CDR3 sequences, about 31% of them singletons; the top ten hold roughly 2.1%. Study observations and caveats: Tumor memory CD4+ T cell TCR gene usage was found to cluster with blood and lymph node memory CD4+ cells and with lymph node naive CD4+ cells. Whole repertoires were not studied in the larger cohort, only one V-J beta rearrangement. Tumor-infiltrating Treg TCR alpha and beta sequences overlapped most with tumor naive CD4+ T cells, then blood naive.

Sequencing input: tumor-infiltrating naive CD4+ T cells sorted from the breast tumor. Subset noted: naive CD4+ T cells, CD4+CD45RA+CD25-. The sequence was obtained from a female donor with breast cancer.

The CDR3 reads CASSQVPGMNTEAFF. Written as DNA, the CDR3 is TGTGCCAGCAGCCAAGTCCCCGGCATGAACACTGAAGCTTTCTTT. The V gene is TRBV4-2, the J gene TRBJ1-1; D gene ambiguous. Per the germline V gene, CDR1 is LGHNA and CDR2 is YNFKEQ. Trimming stripped 1 base from V and 0 bases from J, with 9 bases between. The CDR3 totals 15 residues.